This T cell receptor (beta chain) was recovered during a study of T cell repertoires in cytomegalovirus infection. At the level of the study: The public TCR beta signatures pointed to both CMV infection and matching HLA type. Broader study findings: The ex vivo response showed dominance by HLA-C-restricted CMV-specific TCR beta clonotypes. The cumulative frequency of public TCR beta families identified carriers of CMV plus the relevant HLA.

TCRdb itself ran the reads through MiXCR, one entry per CDR3 protein. Among some 150,000 distinct CDR3 sequences listed, about a quarter were seen once. There are many counts of this clonotype. No antigen is known for it. The germline V gene encodes CDR1 SGHTA and CDR2 FQGNSA. The CDR3 contains 15 residues. With 1 base removed from V and 0 bases from J, the gap between germline ends came to 10 bases. The genes are TRBV7-2 and TRBJ2-7; D may be TRBD1 or TRBD2 (5 bases each). The clonotype originates from a human donor in good health (CMV status not recorded). Some clones in this sample may be carry-over from other donors' samples. The sequenced sample consisted of PBMCs. CDR3 in DNA: TGTGCCAGCAGCTTAGATCGGGGCGTCTCCTACGAGCAGTACTTC. This encodes CASSLDRGVSYEQYF.